These T cell receptor beta chains were read from a single sample in a study of graft-versus-host responses after intestinal transplantation. Sequenced by immunoSEQ multiplex PCR; TCRdb stores in-frame clones only, minus some. The data hold tens of thousands of clones, with 85% to 95% observed a single time. No antigen has been identified for these receptors. The sequencing here drew on unstimulated CD8+ T cells sorted from spleen or lymph node cells, taken before intestinal transplant. Receptors originate from a human donor who received an intestinal transplant. CDR3s leave out the opening cysteine and the closing phenylalanine or tryptophan. Size is omitted from some rows. Given values are once, few, many or a class for expanded clones.

j_call clone_size v_call cdr3_aa
TRBJ1-2 NA TRBV2 ASSEALDGGAEYGYT
TRBJ2-4 NA TRBV5-6 ASSSGWRLGSKNIQY
TRBJ2-5 NA TRBV7-9 ASSLPGDAVAY
TRBJ1-1 NA TRBV5-1 ASSLGQGQDTEAF
TRBJ2-1 NA TRBV7-3 ASSLTDRGAYNEQF
TRBJ1-3 few TRBV28 ASSLGNSGNTIY
TRBJ2-7 NA TRBV29-1 SVDKTSGLPLYEQY
TRBJ2-1 once TRBV7-9 ASSLGQSGRYNEQF
TRBJ2-7 NA TRBV19 ASGAGSSYEQY
TRBJ2-1 NA TRBV5-1 ASSLNYGFEAGHLDEQF
TRBJ2-7 NA TRBV10-1 ASSEEAELRGNEQY
TRBJ2-3 once TRBV7-3 ASSSMGPDTQY
TRBJ2-1 NA TRBV5-1 ASSLSGSKSPEQF
TRBJ2-2 NA TRBV19 ASSIGGELF
TRBJ1-2 NA TRBV7-9 AIKTQGSLNGYT
TRBJ1-1 once TRBV19 ASSIGGAGSTEAF
TRBJ2-7 NA TRBV11-2 ASSLVSDSPTYEQY
TRBJ1-1 NA TRBV15 ATSSNRENTEAF
TRBJ2-7 NA TRBV10-3 AISESLFYEQY
TRBJ2-7 NA TRBV27 ASSTRGTYEQY
TRBJ2-7 NA TRBV28 ASSLSAGSTYEQY
TRBJ2-3 NA TRBV14 ASSQDSGGRDTQY
TRBJ2-7 NA TRBV9 ASSARDSSYEQY
TRBJ1-1 few TRBV9 ASSVEVSQGGTEAF
TRBJ1-3 NA TRBV28 ASSLNLDRGVPFSSGNTIY
TRBJ2-5 NA TRBV6-5 ASTNIPQETQY
TRBJ2-1 NA TRBV4-2 ASSQLSGRVYNEQF
TRBJ2-7 NA TRBV11-2 ASNPYWTSGTYEQY
TRBJ1-5 NA TRBV4-1 ASSQEVAGAYSNQPQH
TRBJ1-6 NA TRBV5-1 ASSDLGPSYNSPLH
TRBJ2-5 once TRBV6-5 ASSYLGQPQETQY
TRBJ2-7 NA TRBV7-2 ASSLTSYEQY
TRBJ2-1 NA TRBV20-1 SAINEQF
TRBJ2-1 NA TRBV7-9 ASSLAAGHYNEQF
TRBJ1-1 NA TRBV27 ASSFRGAGEAF
TRBJ1-1 NA TRBV5-1 ASSLSNTEAF
TRBJ2-1 NA TRBV19 ASRTGLDEQF
TRBJ1-1 NA TRBV7-9 ASSLDVVEAF
TRBJ2-1 NA TRBV10-1 ASSVTGPREQF
TRBJ2-7 NA TRBV6-1 ASSGVPTGRREQY
TRBJ2-1 NA TRBV30 AWSGNEQF
TRBJ1-2 NA TRBV6-1 ASSETETTNYGYT
TRBJ1-1 NA TRBV5-6 ASRTGWGNTEAF
TRBJ1-2 NA TRBV5-1 ASSLDGHPNYGYT
TRBJ2-2 NA TRBV5-1 ASSLVWRGTGELF
TRBJ2-1 NA TRBV27 ASSLTSPDREEHWQF
TRBJ1-1 NA TRBV15 ATSRSGGGNTEAF
TRBJ1-1 once TRBV27 ASSIQINTEAF
TRBJ2-3 NA TRBV15 ATSRRAASTDTQY
TRBJ1-2 NA TRBV7-2 ASSLWGGYNYGYT
TRBJ2-1 NA TRBV7-9 ASSGLAVSSYNEQF